The following is a TCR beta chain sequence with its context. This clone has just a few counts. The antigen this receptor binds is unknown. There are no base qualities to consult, and no much larger clone falls within one base. The data stem from a study of beta chain features in type 1 diabetes (dated by TCRdb to the late 2010s). Looking at the study overall: Mean age, gender distribution, total cell number and subset yield did not differ between patients and healthy donors. Regulatory and stem cell-like memory subsets were isolated from only 8 patients and roughly eight healthy donors, whereas naive and central memory subsets came from all 30 or so donors. A total of 100 million to 140 million sorted cells were examined across all samples, and the number of cells per subset was strongly correlated with RNA yield. The study compared the TCRB repertoires of sorted circulating CD4+ T cell subsets in recently diagnosed type 1 diabetes patients with those in matched healthy donors. Overall study outcomes, separate from this receptor: In all four CD4+ subsets, TCRB CDR3 length was moderately but significantly shorter in type 1 diabetes patients. PCR may preferentially amplify shorter templates, but because patient and control samples were amplified and corrected together, any resulting skew would affect both groups equally. Naive, central memory and regulatory TCRB repertoires appeared more similar among patients than among healthy donors. Sequencing cDNA rather than genomic DNA could over-represent highly expressing activated cells, although activation and CD3 levels did not differ between groups. Only small numbers of individuals were included in the HLA sub-analyses, which left unresolved whether HLA type had any influence on TCRB rearrangement. Fewer insertions and more nucleotide deletions at VDJ recombination sites were observed in patients with type 1 diabetes, implying thymic rearrangement abnormalities.

The germline V gene gives CDR1 as WSHSY and CDR2 as SAAADI. V loses 7 bases at its end and J loses 1 base; junction bases beyond the gene matches: 11. The CDR3 covers 16 residues, taking in both the cysteine and the phenylalanine. Just the 48-base CDR3 DNA is kept, in frame starting at base 1. All of the isolated RNA was reverse transcribed with the High Capacity cDNA Reverse Transcription Kit, so expressed TCRB transcripts were sequenced. Naive, central memory and regulatory T cell samples underwent deep immunoSEQ sequencing, averaging about 3.57 million total reads per sample. Sorted cells were lysed in RLT buffer and RNA was extracted with DNase-treated RNeasy Micro or Mini kits, depending on cell number. Each cell subset was processed separately to prevent cross-contamination, with patient and healthy donor samples processed together. Using the immunoSEQ multiplex PCR, TCRB sequences were amplified from cDNA into 87-bp fragments spanning the CDR3 region. Amplicons were sequenced on the Illumina HiSeq platform. The authors' pipeline ran thus. Synthetic template baselines were used to correct PCR bias computationally, reads within Hamming distance 2 were collapsed together, and singletons that could not be merged were discarded. Reads were aligned against IMGT to assign V, D and J genes, CDR3 length and insertions or deletions at six rearrangement sites. Within each subset, clonotype counts were normalized to sorted cell number, after which true diversity and Gini coefficients were computed with the tcR R package. The overlap coefficient, calculated on TCRB nucleotide sequences, was used to quantify repertoire sharing. The immuneACCESS repertoire file appears here via TCRdb, limited to in-frame rearrangements. These files lack a portion of the clones; in checked studies, under half of the deficit traces to unresolved V genes, and the cause of the others is not known. V, J and clone size are taken as reported in that table, and D and trimming were inferred from the DNA itself. The sample includes roughly 350,000 clones, with around 10% observed a single time. The ten largest clones represent roughly 0.6% of the sample.

Each donor gave one peripheral blood draw, averaging roughly 100 mL, which was collected into heparinised tubes. A BD FACSAria II was used to sort naive, central memory, regulatory and stem cell-like memory CD4+ T cells with a panel that included CD45RO, CCR7, CD25, CD127, CD95 and CD27. Purity was above 95% for every sorted population. Right away, PBMCs were isolated by Lymphoprep density gradient centrifugation and were stained directly, with no culture step. Samples were stained and sorted in pairs, with one healthy donor and one patient per experiment, so that batch effects were minimized. Source material: central memory CD4+ T cells from blood. This sequence uses TRBV10-2 and TRBJ2-3; TRBD2 matches 7 bases in the middle. This receptor was taken from a man in his thirties or forties with type 1 diabetes. The DNA reads TGCGCCAGCACTGGCGGGAGAGGAGGGGGCACAGATACGCAGTATTTT. Its product reads: CASTGGRGGGTDTQYF.